This entry lists 13 T cell receptor beta chains sequenced from one sample in a study of shared clonotypes between healthy human individuals. The assay was immunoSEQ multiplex PCR, and TCRdb's table has in-frame clones only and misses some. In the table there are approximately 2.5 million clones, around nine tenths of which are singletons. Sequenced: naive CD4+ T cells sorted from blood. As for subset: CD45RA+ positively selected. The receptors originated from a man aged 18 to 29 in good health.

J is TRBJ2-7 and V is TRBV5-6; TRBD1 agrees at 9 bases. Germline V gene lookup returns CDR1 SGHDT and CDR2 YYEEEE. This CDR3 is 17 amino acids long. The trim removed 7 bases at V and 1 base at J, leaving 15 bases unmatched. CDR3 in amino acids: CASAGGPGQGRSYEQYF. The CDR3 bases are TGTGCCAGCGCTGGGGGACCGGGACAGGGAAGGTCCTACGAGCAGTACTTC.

The genes are TRBV28 and TRBJ1-5; 7 nucleotides align to TRBD1. This CDR3 region has 15 residues. V lost 6 bases to trimming and J lost 6 bases; unmatched junction nucleotides: 11. Germline V gives CDR1 MDHEN, CDR2 SYDVKM. In DNA, the CDR3 is TGTGCCAGCAGCCGACGACAGGGAGTGGGTCAGCCCCAGCATTTT. This gives the protein CASSRRQGVGQPQHF.

For this clone: A read error may account for a junction end that differs from germline. V usage is TRBV4-2 and J usage is TRBJ2-1; 8 positions match TRBD2. This CDR3 region has 17 residues. Per germline, CDR1 LGHNA and CDR2 YNFKEQ. The CDR3 is CASSKESTRGAYNEQFF. The CDR3 DNA follows: TGTGCCAGCAGCAAAGAGTCCACGCGGGGGGCCTACAATGAGCAGTTCTTC.

The J gene is TRBJ2-1, the V gene TRBV7-2; D unclear. CDR1 and CDR2 (germline): SGHTA, FQGNSA. Between the trimmed V and J ends, which lost 6 bases and 5 bases, there was a span of 14 bases. CDR3 length: 14 residues. The DNA for the CDR3 is TGTGCCAGCAGAGGTTACGCTAGAAACAATGAGCAGTTCTTC. This encodes CASRGYARNNEQFF.

The rearrangement links TRBV18 to TRBJ2-3; D might be TRBD1 or TRBD2, each matching 5 bases. The germline V gene has CDR1 KGHSH and CDR2 LQKENI. CDR3 length: 16 amino acids. The V and J ends lost 6 bases and 2 bases respectively, with 18 bases between them. CDR3 sequence: CASSPDGAHNTDTQYF. In nucleotides, the CDR3 is TGTGCCAGCTCGCCCGACGGGGCACATAACACAGATACGCAGTATTTT.

The gene calls are TRBV4-1 and TRBJ2-5; no clear D gene. The germline CDR1 and CDR2 sequences are MGHRA and YSYEKL. Trimming stripped 1 base from V and 4 bases from J, with 13 bases between. The CDR3 runs to 15 residues. The CDR3 reads CASSQARTRRETQYF. CDR3 bases: TGCGCCAGCAGCCAAGCGAGGACCAGGCGAGAGACCCAGTACTTC.

This chain connects TRBV27 to TRBJ1-2; TRBD1 agrees at 8 bases. Germline lookup yields CDR1 MNHEY and CDR2 SMNVEV (reference sequence). With V trimmed by 1 base and J by 8 bases, 9 bases remained unmatched. The CDR3 loop spans 15 amino acids. The CDR3 DNA reads as TGTGCCAGCAGTTTATTACAGGGGGAACTGCAGGGCTACACCTTC. It is translated as CASSLLQGELQGYTF.

The chain combines TRBV7-3 with TRBJ2-2, with TRBD1 matching 9 bases. This CDR3 is built from 17 residues. CDR1 SGHTA and CDR2 FQGTGA come from the germline V gene. V shed 5 bases and J 7 bases; nucleotides not matched to a gene: 14. DNA for the CDR3: TGTGCCAGCAGCCGAACGGACAGGGGCCCTTTTAGCGGGGAGCTGTTTTTT. This translates into CASSRTDRGPFSGELFF.

This chain links TRBV5-1 with TRBJ2-5; 8 nucleotides match TRBD1. The CDR3 extends over 16 amino acids. After removal of 4 bases from V and 3 bases from J, the junction contained 11 bases not matched to a gene. Per the germline V gene, CDR1 is SGHRS and CDR2 is YFSETQ. CDR3 protein: CASSISQGAGEETQYF. CDR3 in DNA: TGCGCCAGCAGCATAAGCCAGGGGGCTGGAGAAGAGACCCAGTACTTC.

The chain has TRBV29-1 and TRBJ2-7; no firm D call. Deletions cut 4 bases from V and 0 bases from J, with 7 bases between. Germline CDR1 SQVTM, CDR2 ANQGSEA. This CDR3 has 12 residues. CDR3 protein: CSVAINSYEQYF. The CDR3 coding sequence is TGCAGCGTTGCGATCAACTCCTACGAGCAGTACTTC.

V is TRBV5-6 and J is TRBJ2-2; no clear D gene. The germline gives CDR1 SGHDT, CDR2 YYEEEE. The CDR3 contains 14 residues. The V end lost 4 bases, the J end lost 7 bases, and 14 bases lay between the germline ends. The DNA for the CDR3 is TGTGCCAGCAGCAAGGGATCGGCCAGCGGGGAGCTGTTTTTT. It is translated as CASSKGSASGELFF. The entire variable domain, with the rest obtained from reference TRBV5-6 and TRBJ2-2, is as follows: DAGVTQSPTHLIKTRGQQVTLRCSPKSGHDTVSWYQQALGQGPQFIFQYYEEEERQRGNFPDRFSGHQFPNYSSELNVNALLLGDSALYLCASSKGSASGELFFGEGSRLTVL.

In its sample, this clone was seen once. V and J are TRBV19 and TRBJ2-7, with D tentatively TRBD1 (6 bases). Per the germline V gene, CDR1 is LNHDA and CDR2 is SQIVND (reference sequence). Trimming shortened V by 4 bases and J by 2 bases, and 12 bases separated the two germline ends. This CDR3 is built from 14 residues. The CDR3 protein is CASSTPGTTYEQYF. CDR3 DNA sequence: TGTGCCAGTAGTACGCCCGGGACAACCTACGAGCAGTACTTC.

J is TRBJ1-4 and V is TRBV30; 7 nucleotides match TRBD1. The junction had 5 bases not matched to a gene; V was cut back by 4 bases and J by 6 bases. CDR1 GTSNPN and CDR2 SVGIG come from the germline V gene (reference sequence). The CDR3 extends over 13 amino acids. In DNA, the CDR3 is TGTGCCTGGATGGGGACAGTTCATGAAAAACTGTTTTTT. Protein sequence: CAWMGTVHEKLFF.